This T cell receptor (beta chain) was recorded in a study of CD4+ T cells in melanoma. As concerns this clone: The antigen is undetermined.

The CDR3 spans 15 residues. Germline V CDR1 and CDR2: WSHSY, SAAADI. The V and J ends lost 4 bases and 2 bases, in that order; junction bases with no gene match: 5. Study-wide points: Diverse differentiation states were reported for melanoma neoantigen-specific CD4+ T cells. CD8+ T cell, macrophage and B cell function reportedly correlated with neoantigen-specific CD4+ T cells.

TCRdb keeps only in-frame clones here, not all; method: immunoSEQ multiplex PCR. Of around 130,000 clones in the sample, approximately 91% were seen once. The gene calls are TRBV10-2 and TRBJ2-7, with 10 bases lining up with TRBD1. The clonotype originates from a human donor with melanoma. The CDR3 DNA follows: TGCGCCAGCAGTGTTTACGGGACAGGGGCCTACGAGCAGTACTTC. It specifies CASSVYGTGAYEQYF.